The T cell receptor (beta chain) under discussion was sequenced for a study of breast tumors, draining lymph nodes, adjacent tissues. This CDR3 is 17 amino acids long. J lost 2 bases, V lost 1 base, and 9 bases had no gene match. Germline CDR1 and CDR2: SGHVS and FQNEAQ. On this clonotype: Its antigen is currently unknown.

Study results and limitations: Luminal-like breast cancer showed significantly higher tumor–nontumor repertoire similarity than basal-like. The data were judged consistent with most tumor T cells coming from lymph node and expanding in tumor.

TCRdb reprocessed the multiplex PCR reads via MiXCR and lists one record per CDR3 protein. This sample has roughly 11,000 distinct CDR3 sequences; 53% occur once, and the top ten carry approximately 35%. This clonotype was obtained from a female donor with breast cancer. Some clones in this sample may be carry-over from other donors' samples. The V and J genes are TRBV7-8 and TRBJ2-7; 9 bases are shared with TRBD2. Sequencing was performed on breast tumor tissue. The CDR3 DNA reads TGTGCCAGCAGCTTAGAGGGTTCCAGCGGGGGGACCTACGAGCAGTACTTC. It specifies CASSLEGSSGGTYEQYF.